Listed here are 27 T cell receptor beta chains from one sample, sequenced in a study of blood T cell repertoires in COVID-19. TCRdb's table, derived via immunoSEQ multiplex PCR, lists solely in-frame clones and lacks some. The sample has under 200,000 clones, over 70% seen once. Input material: PBMCs or T cells enriched from blood (not recorded which). The receptors derive from a man in his forties or fifties who had recovered from COVID-19.

V gene TRBV2 combines with J gene TRBJ1-4; a weak D match, TRBD1 (5 bases). CDR3 length: 14 residues. V was shortened by 3 bases and J by 8 bases, with 13 bases between the two germline ends. Germline values: CDR1 SNHLY, CDR2 FYNNEI. The CDR3 spells CASSEWIRGEKLFF. CDR3 nucleotides: TGTGCCAGCAGTGAGTGGATCCGGGGGGAAAAACTGTTTTTT.

The chain has TRBV3-1 (or the pseudogene TRBV3-2) and TRBJ1-2, with D perhaps TRBD1 (5 bases). The V gene lost 7 bases and the J gene lost 9 bases, with 12 bases spanning the gap. This CDR3 is built from 11 residues. Germline-derived CDR1 and CDR2 are LGHDT and YNNKEL (reference sequence). The CDR3 sequence is CASNGGESYTF. The CDR3 DNA reads TGTGCCAGCAACGGAGGGGAGAGCTACACCTTC.

This chain joins TRBV19 and TRBJ1-1; D is unclear. V was shortened by 4 bases and J by 4 bases, with 13 bases between the two germline ends. Germline V lookup: CDR1 LNHDA, CDR2 SQIVND (reference sequence). This CDR3 has 14 residues. CDR3 region: CASSTMRDGTEAFF. The DNA for the CDR3 is TGTGCCAGTAGTACGATGAGGGATGGCACTGAAGCTTTCTTT. The variable domain in full, with the rest retrieved from reference TRBV19 and TRBJ1-1, is DGGITQSPKYLFRKEGQNVTLSCEQNLNHDAMYWYRQDPGQGLRLIYYSQIVNDFQKGDIAEGYSVSREKKESFPLTVTSAQKNPTAFYLCASSTMRDGTEAFFGQGTRLTVV.

The chain has TRBV7-2 and TRBJ2-7; D is possibly TRBD1 (6 bases). CDR1 is SGHTA and CDR2 is FQGNSA in the germline V gene. V shed 5 bases and J shed 0 bases, with 14 bases lying between them. CDR3 length: 15 amino acids. CDR3 amino acids: CASSLTPDSSYEQYF. The CDR3 DNA reads as TGTGCCAGCAGCCTTACACCGGACAGCTCCTACGAGCAGTACTTC.

V gene TRBV5-1 combines with J gene TRBJ1-2, with a possible D match to TRBD1 (5 bases). Germline V lookup: CDR1 SGHRS, CDR2 YFSETQ. Trimming pared 4 bases from V and 3 bases from J, leaving 7 bases between. The CDR3 loop spans 12 amino acids. CDR3 nucleotides: TGCGCCAGCAGCCGGGGGGACTATGGCTACACCTTC. Protein: CASSRGDYGYTF.

The chain recombines TRBV28 with TRBJ1-6, with no clear D. Germline V CDR1 and CDR2: MDHEN, SYDVKM. The CDR3 spans 14 residues. Trimming shortened V by 5 bases and J by 7 bases, and 12 bases separated the two germline ends. CDR3 sequence (DNA): TGTGCCAGCAGTCTTCAGGTGGGCAATTCACCCCTCCACTTT. It encodes CASSLQVGNSPLHF.

This clone was seen only once. The V and J genes are TRBV4-1 and TRBJ2-7; 12 bases match TRBD2. Trimming at V came to 6 bases and at J to 5 bases, leaving 5 bases not matched to a gene. Germline V gene sequence: CDR1 MGHRA, CDR2 YSYEKL. The CDR3 totals 14 residues. CDR3 bases: TGCGCCAGCAGTCAAAGACTAGCGGGAGACGAGCAGTACTTC. The encoded protein is CASSQRLAGDEQYF.

The J gene is TRBJ1-6, the V gene TRBV20-1; D gene unclear. The germline CDR1 and CDR2 sequences are DFQATT and SNEGSKA (reference sequence). The CDR3 is made up of 15 amino acids. The ends were cut back, 3 bases at V and 1 base at J, with 10 bases in the middle. As DNA, the CDR3 is TGCAGTGCTAGTTGGGGAGGGTCCTATAATTCACCCCTCCACTTT. Translated, it gives CSASWGGSYNSPLHF.

This clone was observed once. V gene TRBV6-5 combines with J gene TRBJ2-7; 13 bases map to TRBD2. The CDR3 has 15 residues. CDR1 MNHEY and CDR2 SVGAGI come from the germline V gene. Unmatched junction bases numbered 1, after V lost 3 bases and J lost 2 bases. The DNA for the CDR3 is TGTGCCAGCAGTTATACTAGCGGGAGGGCCTACGAGCAGTACTTC. Amino acid sequence: CASSYTSGRAYEQYF.

V usage is TRBV27 and J usage is TRBJ2-1; 7 bases align to TRBD1. Germline-derived CDR1 and CDR2 are MNHEY and SMNVEV (reference sequence). The CDR3 totals 15 residues. V lost 8 bases to trimming and J lost 1 base; unmatched junction nucleotides: 8. The CDR3 region is CASEPRDRSYNEQFF. CDR3 in DNA: TGTGCCAGCGAACCCAGGGACAGATCCTACAATGAGCAGTTCTTC.

This clone has only a few counts. V gene TRBV5-1 combines with J gene TRBJ2-1, with 10 positions matching TRBD2. The V gene's germline CDR1 is SGHRS and CDR2 YFSETQ. The ends lost 3 bases at V and 9 bases at J; junction bases unmatched: 12. The CDR3 sequence is 16 residues long. For the CDR3, the DNA is TGCGCCAGCAGCTCAAGCGGGAGGGCTGGTAGTAGTGAGCAGTTCTTC. It codes for CASSSSGRAGSSEQFF.

The rearrangement links TRBV7-9 to TRBJ2-3; 7 bases are a match to TRBD2. V was pared by 5 bases and J by 0 bases, with 2 bases of the junction left unmatched. Per germline, CDR1 SEHNR and CDR2 FQNEAQ (reference sequence). The CDR3 runs 14 residues. CDR3: CASSREGSTDTQYF. The CDR3 DNA sequence: TGTGCCAGCAGCAGGGAGGGGAGCACAGATACGCAGTATTTT.

The chain is built from TRBV2 and TRBJ2-6; D is unclear. There are 15 residues in the CDR3. Trimming left V 8 bases short and J 1 base short, with 12 bases between. Germline values: CDR1 SNHLY, CDR2 FYNNEI. The CDR3: CASGRQRSGANVLTF. The CDR3 DNA is TGTGCCAGCGGTCGGCAGCGATCTGGGGCCAACGTCCTGACTTTC. Filled out from reference TRBV2 and TRBJ2-6, the complete variable domain reads EPEVTQTPSHQVTQMGQEVILRCVPISNHLYFYWYRQILGQKVEFLVSFYNNEISEKSEIFDDQFSVERPDGSNFTLKIRSTKLEDSAMYFCASGRQRSGANVLTFGAGSRLTVL.

This clone has only a few counts. This rearrangement joins TRBV29-1 to TRBJ2-7, with D unresolved. Between the trimmed V and J ends, which lost 3 bases and 5 bases, there was a span of 8 bases. Germline V gene sequence: CDR1 SQVTM, CDR2 ANQGSEA. The CDR3 is made up of 11 amino acids. The CDR3 sequence: CSVDFQDEQYF. The CDR3 DNA sequence: TGCAGCGTTGATTTTCAGGACGAGCAGTACTTC.

CDR3: CASSLALPGGYGYTF. The CDR3 DNA reads TGTGCCAGCAGCTTGGCGCTCCCGGGAGGGTATGGCTACACCTTC. The chain carries TRBV5-5 and TRBJ1-2; no reliable D call. The germline gives CDR1 SGHKS, CDR2 YYEKEE (reference sequence). The CDR3 runs 15 residues. Trimming took 0 bases from V and 5 from J, leaving 14 bases between them.

The gene calls are TRBV14 and TRBJ2-3; 8 positions agree with TRBD2. V trimming: 4 bases; J trimming: 2 bases; junction bases outside the gene matches: 11. CDR3 size: 17 residues. CDR1 and CDR2 from the germline V gene are SGHDN and FVKESK. The CDR3 loop is CASSPRASGGPTDTQYF. The CDR3 DNA reads as TGTGCCAGCAGCCCTCGGGCAAGCGGGGGCCCCACAGATACGCAGTATTTT.

V and J are TRBV30 and TRBJ2-3; D is perhaps TRBD2 (5 bases). V was shortened by 2 bases and J by 7 bases, with 13 bases between the two germline ends. CDR3 length: 13 amino acids. CDR1 and CDR2 from the germline V gene are GTSNPN and SVGIG (reference sequence). For the CDR3, the DNA is TGTGCCTGGAGTTTGGCCGAGCGGAATACGCAGTATTTT. This gives the protein CAWSLAERNTQYF.

The chain is built from TRBV7-2 and TRBJ1-3; no clear D gene. CDR1 SGHTA and CDR2 FQGNSA come from the germline V gene. The ends were cut back, 2 bases at V and 0 bases at J, with 8 bases in the middle. The CDR3 is 15 amino acids. DNA for the CDR3: TGTGCCAGCAGCTTACATTGGCTCTCTGGAAACACCATATATTTT. Translating gives CASSLHWLSGNTIYF.

The count of this clone is one. The chain carries TRBV19 and TRBJ1-6, with TRBD1 identical over 11 bases. The V segment lost 9 bases and the J segment 3 bases; nucleotides outside the gene matches: 10. The CDR3 has 17 amino acids. Per germline, CDR1 LNHDA and CDR2 SQIVND (reference sequence). In DNA form, the CDR3 reads TGTGCCAGCGCCGGGACAGGGGGGCCCGACTATAATTCACCCCTCCACTTT. It yields the protein CASAGTGGPDYNSPLHF. The full variable domain, in which reference TRBV19 and TRBJ1-6 provide the parts outside the CDR3, is DGGITQSPKYLFRKEGQNVTLSCEQNLNHDAMYWYRQDPGQGLRLIYYSQIVNDFQKGDIAEGYSVSREKKESFPLTVTSAQKNPTAFYLCASAGTGGPDYNSPLHFGNGTRLTVT.

This clone was counted a single time. The rearrangement uses TRBV30 and TRBJ1-5; TRBD1 matches 8 bases. From germline, CDR1 is GTSNPN and CDR2 SVGIG (reference sequence). V shed 7 bases, J shed 1 base, and the junction held 3 bases outside the gene matches. CDR3 size: 13 residues. CDR3: CASQGESNQPQHF. The DNA of the CDR3 is TGTGCCTCACAGGGGGAAAGCAATCAGCCCCAGCATTTT.

This clone was seen only a few times. The chain recombines TRBV6-5 with TRBJ2-5, with D perhaps matching TRBD2 (6 bases). The V end lost 7 bases, the J end lost 4 bases, and 19 bases lay between the germline ends. This CDR3 comprises 15 residues. CDR1 is MNHEY and CDR2 is SVGAGI in the germline V gene. The CDR3 reads CASTGVAGKSETQYF. The CDR3 DNA reads as TGTGCCAGCACCGGCGTGGCGGGGAAGTCAGAGACCCAGTACTTC.

This clone has a handful of counts. The chain links TRBV10-3 to TRBJ1-5; D is possibly TRBD1 (5 bases). The CDR3 runs 15 residues. The V end lost 6 bases, the J end lost 4 bases, and 16 bases lay between the germline ends. Germline CDR1 ENHRY, CDR2 SYGVKD. The chain's CDR3 is CAISGDGGSNQPQHF. The CDR3 bases are TGTGCCATCAGCGGGGACGGGGGATCGAATCAGCCCCAGCATTTT.

The chain is built from TRBV7-2 and TRBJ2-2, with 8 bases lining up with TRBD2. The CDR3 is 15 residues long. The germline CDR1 and CDR2 sequences are SGHTA and FQGNSA. The J segment lost 2 bases and the V segment lost 6 bases, leaving 5 bases of the junction unmatched. The CDR3 coding sequence is TGTGCCAGCAGAACCAGCGGGAGAAACACCGGGGAGCTGTTTTTT. Translated: CASRTSGRNTGELFF.

V is TRBV29-1 and J is TRBJ1-5; 7 bases are shared with TRBD1. This CDR3 has 14 amino acids. Germline V gene sequence: CDR1 SQVTM, CDR2 ANQGSEA. Losses at the gene ends were 7 bases for V and 7 bases for J; bases not matched to a gene: 13. The CDR3 nucleotides read TGCAGCGCTAAAACAGGGGCGTCCGGCCAGCCCCAGCATTTT. This translates into CSAKTGASGQPQHF.

The chain links TRBV5-6 to TRBJ1-2; 10 positions match TRBD1. This CDR3 contains 16 residues. Trimming took 0 bases from V and 4 from J; bases not matched to a gene: 6. Germline CDR1 reads SGHDT; CDR2 reads YYEEEE. CDR3 coding DNA: TGTGCCAGCAGCTTGGCAAGGGACAGGGGCCGCTATGGCTACACCTTC. It encodes CASSLARDRGRYGYTF. The whole variable domain, filled in from reference TRBV5-6 and TRBJ1-2, reads DAGVTQSPTHLIKTRGQQVTLRCSPKSGHDTVSWYQQALGQGPQFIFQYYEEEERQRGNFPDRFSGHQFPNYSSELNVNALLLGDSALYLCASSLARDRGRYGYTFGSGTRLTVV.

J is TRBJ2-1 and V is TRBV9; D not certain. Germline CDR1 SGDLS, CDR2 YYNGEE. The CDR3 covers 13 residues. Trimming cost V 3 bases and J 8 bases, with 12 bases left between them. In nucleotides, the CDR3 is TGTGCCAGCAGCGCCCGAGAGGTGGATGAGCAGTTCTTC. It encodes CASSAREVDEQFF.

The CDR3 loop is CASSLTLADAGELFF. CDR3 coding DNA: TGTGCCAGCAGCTTAACACTAGCGGACGCCGGGGAGCTGTTTTTT. V is TRBV7-9 and J is TRBJ2-2; 8 nucleotides line up with TRBD2. Germline lookup yields CDR1 SEHNR and CDR2 FQNEAQ (reference sequence). Losses at the gene ends were 2 bases for V and 6 bases for J; bases not matched to a gene: 5. This CDR3 contains 15 residues.